This TCR beta chain was recovered during a study of T cell repertoires in cytomegalovirus infection. Turning to this clonotype: Its antigen is still unknown.

The germline V and J ends were trimmed by 8 bases and 4 bases, with 20 bases remaining between them. The CDR3 runs 16 residues. Germline V CDR1 and CDR2: SGHNT, YENEEA. TCRdb redid the calling of the reads with MiXCR, one entry per CDR3 protein. Of about 770,000 distinct CDR3 sequences in the sample, about 27% were seen once. Source: cultured CD8+ T cells from PBMCs, taken from culture after CMV antigen stimulation. The chain combines TRBV11-3 with TRBJ2-2; the D gene is possibly TRBD1 (5 bases). The TCR comes from a human donor in good health (CMV status not recorded). Some clones in this sample may be carry-over from other donors' samples. In DNA, the CDR3 is TGTGCCAGCGCCGCGTTGCCAGGGCCCTCCACCGGGGAGCTGTTTTTT. Translating gives CASAALPGPSTGELFF.